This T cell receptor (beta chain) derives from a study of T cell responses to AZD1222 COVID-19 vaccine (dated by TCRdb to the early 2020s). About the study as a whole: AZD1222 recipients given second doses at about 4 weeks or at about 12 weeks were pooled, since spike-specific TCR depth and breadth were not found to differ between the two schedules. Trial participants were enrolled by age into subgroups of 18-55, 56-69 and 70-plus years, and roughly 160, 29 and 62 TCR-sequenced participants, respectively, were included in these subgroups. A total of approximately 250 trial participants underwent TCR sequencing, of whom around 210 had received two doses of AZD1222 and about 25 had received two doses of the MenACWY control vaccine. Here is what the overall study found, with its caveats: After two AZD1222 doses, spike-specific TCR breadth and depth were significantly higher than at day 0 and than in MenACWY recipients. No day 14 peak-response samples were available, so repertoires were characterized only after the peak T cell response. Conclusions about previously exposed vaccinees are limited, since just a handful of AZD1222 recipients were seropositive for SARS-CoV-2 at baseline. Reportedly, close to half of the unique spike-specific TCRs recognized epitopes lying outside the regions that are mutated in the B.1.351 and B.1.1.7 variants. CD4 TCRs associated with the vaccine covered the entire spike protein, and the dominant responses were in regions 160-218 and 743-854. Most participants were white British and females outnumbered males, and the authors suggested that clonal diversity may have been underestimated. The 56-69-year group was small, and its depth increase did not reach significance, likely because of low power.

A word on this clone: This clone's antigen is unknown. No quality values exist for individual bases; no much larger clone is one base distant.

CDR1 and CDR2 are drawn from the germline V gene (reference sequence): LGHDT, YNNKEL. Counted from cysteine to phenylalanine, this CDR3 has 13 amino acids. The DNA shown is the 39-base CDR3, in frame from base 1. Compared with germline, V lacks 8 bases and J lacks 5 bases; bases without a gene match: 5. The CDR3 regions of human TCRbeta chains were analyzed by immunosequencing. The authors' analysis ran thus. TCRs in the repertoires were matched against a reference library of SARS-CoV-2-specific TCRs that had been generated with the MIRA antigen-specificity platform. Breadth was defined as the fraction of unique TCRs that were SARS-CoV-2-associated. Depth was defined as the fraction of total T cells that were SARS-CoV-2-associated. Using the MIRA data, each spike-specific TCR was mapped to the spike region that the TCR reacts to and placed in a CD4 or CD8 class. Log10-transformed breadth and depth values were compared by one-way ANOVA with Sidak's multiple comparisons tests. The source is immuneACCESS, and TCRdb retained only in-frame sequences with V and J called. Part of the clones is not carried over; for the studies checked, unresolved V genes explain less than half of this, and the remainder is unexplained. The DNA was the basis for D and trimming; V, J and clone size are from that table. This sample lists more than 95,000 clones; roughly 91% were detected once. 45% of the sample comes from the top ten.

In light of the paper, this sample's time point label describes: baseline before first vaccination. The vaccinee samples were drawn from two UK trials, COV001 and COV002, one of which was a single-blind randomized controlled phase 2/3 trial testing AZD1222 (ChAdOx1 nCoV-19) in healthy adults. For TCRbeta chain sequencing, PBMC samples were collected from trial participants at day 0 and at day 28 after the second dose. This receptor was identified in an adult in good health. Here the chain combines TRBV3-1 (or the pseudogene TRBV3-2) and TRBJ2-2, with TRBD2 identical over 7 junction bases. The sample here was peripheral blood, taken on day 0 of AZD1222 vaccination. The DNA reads TGTGCCAGCGCTCCGGGGGGAACCGGGGAGCTGTTTTTT. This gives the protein CASAPGGTGELFF.